The clone carrying this TCR beta chain was counted at least ten times. Its antigen is as yet unknown. The data were taken from a study of CD8 T cells in ankylosing spondylitis. Study-level results: Reported data indicate significant enrichment of disease-linked clones within matched ankylosing spondylitis synovial fluid. One TCR beta motif, made up of roughly 8 highly homologous variants, appeared characteristic of ankylosing spondylitis blood.

CDR3 length: 14 amino acids. Trimming pared 3 bases from V and 0 bases from J, leaving 8 bases between. TCRdb reanalysed the 5' RACE reads using MiXCR and keeps one entry per CDR3 protein. The sample lists 150,000 to 200,000 distinct CDR3 sequences, over 15% occurring once. This TCR came from a male donor between 5 and 35 years old with ankylosing spondylitis or in good health (not recorded which). The rearrangement uses TRBV12-3 or TRBV12-4 and TRBJ1-1; maybe TRBD1 (6 bases). Input material: blood, either unsorted or a sorted T cell fraction (not recorded which). The CDR3 nucleotides read TGTGCCAGCAGTTTGGACAGTCTGAACACTGAAGCTTTCTTT. Residues: CASSLDSLNTEAFF.